Listed below are T cell receptor beta chains from one sample, sequenced in a study of cytomegalovirus exposure and HLA in healthy donors. Assay: immunoSEQ multiplex PCR; the TCRdb copy retains only in-frame clones and omits some. The sample includes under 100,000 clones, roughly 79% of them seen just once. Sequencing input: PBMCs. Every receptor here comes from a woman aged 70-85 years in good health and CMV-seropositive. Each CDR3 is given with its conserved first and last residue. Each record gives: clone size, J gene, D gene, V gene, CDR3 protein, CDR3 DNA. A D gene is named only where the DNA matches it firmly. Clone size is shown for a subset of rows, as once, few, many or a class of expanded clone.

size: NA
J: TRBJ1-3
D: TRBD1
V: TRBV30
CDR3: CAWSTGTGAYAGNTIYF
DNA: TGTGCCTGGAGTACCGGGACAGGGGCTTATGCTGGAAACACCATATATTTT

size: NA
J: TRBJ2-1
D: NA
V: TRBV5-4
CDR3: CASSMQGRVNEQFF
DNA: TGTGCCAGCAGCATGCAGGGCAGGGTAAATGAGCAGTTCTTC

size: NA
J: TRBJ2-1
D: NA
V: TRBV5-1
CDR3: CASSLEPGEYNEQFF
DNA: TGCGCCAGCAGCTTGGAGCCAGGGGAATACAATGAGCAGTTCTTC

size: NA
J: TRBJ1-5
D: TRBD1
V: TRBV2
CDR3: CASSEGQGTQPQHF
DNA: TGTGCCAGCAGTGAAGGACAGGGAACCCAGCCCCAGCATTTT

size: once
J: TRBJ2-2
D: NA
V: TRBV30
CDR3: CAWNSRRGLSGELFF
DNA: TGTGCCTGGAACTCCCGGAGGGGGCTAAGCGGGGAGCTGTTTTTT

size: NA
J: TRBJ1-3
D: NA
V: TRBV6-5
CDR3: CASSPPAGNTIYF
DNA: TGTGCCAGCAGCCCACCAGCTGGAAACACCATATATTTT

size: NA
J: TRBJ2-7
D: TRBD2
V: TRBV7-9
CDR3: CASSLLAGEADYEQYF
DNA: TGTGCCAGCAGCTTACTAGCGGGAGAGGCTGACTACGAGCAGTACTTC

size: NA
J: TRBJ1-3
D: TRBD1
V: TRBV18
CDR3: CASSPPGQGFLNTIYF
DNA: TGTGCCAGCTCACCACCGGGACAGGGATTCTTAAACACCATATATTTT

size: NA
J: TRBJ2-2
D: TRBD2
V: TRBV5-1
CDR3: CASSPREVHTGELFF
DNA: TGCGCCAGCAGCCCGCGGGAGGTTCACACCGGGGAGCTGTTTTTT

size: NA
J: TRBJ2-7
D: TRBD2
V: TRBV4-2
CDR3: CASSPATSVTYEQYF
DNA: TGTGCCAGCAGTCCAGCGACTAGCGTTACCTACGAGCAGTACTTC

size: NA
J: TRBJ2-7
D: NA
V: TRBV2
CDR3: CASSLTEQSYEQYF
DNA: TGTGCCAGCAGTTTGACAGAACAATCCTACGAGCAGTACTTC

size: NA
J: TRBJ1-3
D: NA
V: TRBV19
CDR3: CASKATVGNTIYF
DNA: TGTGCCAGTAAAGCGACGGTCGGAAACACCATATATTTT

size: NA
J: TRBJ2-1
D: NA
V: TRBV28
CDR3: CASSSPGESYNEQFF
DNA: TGTGCCAGCAGTTCTCCGGGGGAGTCCTACAATGAGCAGTTCTTC

size: NA
J: TRBJ2-2
D: NA
V: TRBV6-1
CDR3: CASSEKWARNTGELFF
DNA: TGTGCCAGCAGTGAAAAATGGGCGAGGAACACCGGGGAGCTGTTTTTT

size: NA
J: TRBJ1-1
D: TRBD1
V: TRBV7-9
CDR3: CSSSYGQGEAFF
DNA: TGTTCCAGCAGCTACGGACAGGGGGAAGCTTTCTTT

size: once
J: TRBJ1-2
D: NA
V: TRBV5-5
CDR3: CASSLRGPYGYTF
DNA: TGTGCCAGCAGCTTAAGAGGCCCTTATGGCTACACCTTC

size: once
J: TRBJ2-7
D: TRBD2
V: TRBV29-1
CDR3: CSVPFQGVGGDYEQYF
DNA: TGCAGCGTTCCATTCCAGGGCGTCGGGGGGGACTACGAGCAGTACTTC

size: few
J: TRBJ1-1
D: TRBD1
V: TRBV19
CDR3: CASSIAGTGRWAEAFF
DNA: TGTGCCAGTAGTATTGCCGGGACAGGGCGGTGGGCTGAAGCTTTCTTT